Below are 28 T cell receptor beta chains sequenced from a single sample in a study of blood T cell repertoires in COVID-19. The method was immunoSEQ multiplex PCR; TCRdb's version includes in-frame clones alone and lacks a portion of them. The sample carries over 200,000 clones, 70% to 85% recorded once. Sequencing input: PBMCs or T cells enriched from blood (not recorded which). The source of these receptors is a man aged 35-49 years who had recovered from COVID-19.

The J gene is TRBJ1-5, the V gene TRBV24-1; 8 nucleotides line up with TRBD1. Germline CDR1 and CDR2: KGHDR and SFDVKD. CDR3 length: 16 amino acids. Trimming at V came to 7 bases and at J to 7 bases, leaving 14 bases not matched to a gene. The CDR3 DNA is TGTGCCACCAGCCGAAATCGTCAGGGGGCTCAACAGCCCCAGCATTTT. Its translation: CATSRNRQGAQQPQHF.

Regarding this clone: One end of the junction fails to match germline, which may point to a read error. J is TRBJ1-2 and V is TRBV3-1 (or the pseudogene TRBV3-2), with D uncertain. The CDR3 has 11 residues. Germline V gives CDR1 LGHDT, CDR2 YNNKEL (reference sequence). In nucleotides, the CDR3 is TGTGCCAGCAGCCTTGCCCGTTCGTGCGCCTTC. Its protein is CASSLARSCAF.

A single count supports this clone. CDR3 sequence (DNA): TGTGCCAGCAGTGTAGCTAACTATGGCTACACCTTC. Translating it yields CASSVANYGYTF. The V call is TRBV2, the J call TRBJ1-2; no reliable D call. This CDR3 spans 12 amino acids. The germline V gene encodes CDR1 SNHLY and CDR2 FYNNEI. Trimming took off 4 bases at V and 0 bases at J, with 3 bases between the two ends.

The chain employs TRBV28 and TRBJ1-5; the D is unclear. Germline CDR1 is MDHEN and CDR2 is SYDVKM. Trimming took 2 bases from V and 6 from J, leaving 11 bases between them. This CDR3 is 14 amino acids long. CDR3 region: CASSLPFWAQPQHF. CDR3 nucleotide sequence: TGTGCCAGCAGTTTACCTTTCTGGGCTCAGCCCCAGCATTTT.

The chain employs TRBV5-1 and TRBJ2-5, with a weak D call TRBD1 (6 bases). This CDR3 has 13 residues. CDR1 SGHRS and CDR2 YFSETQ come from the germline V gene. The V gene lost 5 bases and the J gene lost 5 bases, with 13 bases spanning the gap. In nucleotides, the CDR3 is TGCGCCAGCAGATTAAACAGGGTCGAGACCCAGTACTTC. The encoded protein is CASRLNRVETQYF.

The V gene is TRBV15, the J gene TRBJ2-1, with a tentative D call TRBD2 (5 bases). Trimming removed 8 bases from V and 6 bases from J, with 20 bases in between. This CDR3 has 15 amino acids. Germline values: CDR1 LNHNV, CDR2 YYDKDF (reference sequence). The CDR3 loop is CATSALGATGNEQFF. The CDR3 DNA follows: TGTGCCACCTCTGCACTAGGTGCCACCGGCAATGAGCAGTTCTTC.

In DNA, the CDR3 is TGTGCCAGCAGCTCCGAGGCAGATGCTGAAGCTTTCTTT. The encoded protein is CASSSEADAEAFF. The chain carries TRBV11-3 and TRBJ1-1; D is uncertain. The CDR3 is made up of 13 amino acids. The V end was cut by 4 bases, the J end by 6 bases, with 12 bases between. The germline gives CDR1 SGHNT, CDR2 YENEEA.

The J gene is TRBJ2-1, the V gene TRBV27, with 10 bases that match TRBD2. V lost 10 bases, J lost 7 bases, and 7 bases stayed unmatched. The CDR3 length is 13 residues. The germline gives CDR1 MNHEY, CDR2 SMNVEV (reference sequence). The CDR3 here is CATRLAGINEQFF. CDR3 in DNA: TGTGCCACCCGACTAGCGGGTATAAATGAGCAGTTCTTC.

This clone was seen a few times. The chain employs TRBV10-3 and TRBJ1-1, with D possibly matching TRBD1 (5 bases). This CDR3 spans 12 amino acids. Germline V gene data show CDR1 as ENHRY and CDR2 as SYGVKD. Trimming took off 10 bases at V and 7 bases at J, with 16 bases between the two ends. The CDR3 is CASSTGGVEAFF. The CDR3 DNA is TGTGCCAGTAGTACGGGGGGGGTTGAAGCTTTCTTT.

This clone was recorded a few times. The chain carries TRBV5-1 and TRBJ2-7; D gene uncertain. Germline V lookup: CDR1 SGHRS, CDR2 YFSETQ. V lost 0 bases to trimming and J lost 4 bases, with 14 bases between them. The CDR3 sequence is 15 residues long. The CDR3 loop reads CASSLVLERDYEQYF. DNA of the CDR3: TGCGCCAGCAGCTTGGTTTTGGAGAGAGATTACGAGCAGTACTTC.

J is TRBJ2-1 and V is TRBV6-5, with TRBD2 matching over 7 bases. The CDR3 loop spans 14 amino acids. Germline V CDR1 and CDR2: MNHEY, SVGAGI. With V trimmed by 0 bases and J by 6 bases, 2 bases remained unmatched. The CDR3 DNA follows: TGTGCCAGCAGTTACTCACCTAGCGGCAATGAGCAGTTCTTC. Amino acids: CASSYSPSGNEQFF.

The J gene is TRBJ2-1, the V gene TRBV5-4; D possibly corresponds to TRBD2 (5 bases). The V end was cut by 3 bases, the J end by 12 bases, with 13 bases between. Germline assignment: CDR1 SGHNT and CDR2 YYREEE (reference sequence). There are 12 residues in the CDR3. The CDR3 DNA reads TGTGCCAGCAGCTCGGATTCCCGGGGGCAGTTCTTC. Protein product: CASSSDSRGQFF.

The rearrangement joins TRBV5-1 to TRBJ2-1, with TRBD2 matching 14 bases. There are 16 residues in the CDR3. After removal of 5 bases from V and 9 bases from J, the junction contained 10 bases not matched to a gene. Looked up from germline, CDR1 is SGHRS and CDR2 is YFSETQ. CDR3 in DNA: TGCGCCAGCAGGACGGGACTAGCGGGAGTATACGGTGAGCAGTTCTTC. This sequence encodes CASRTGLAGVYGEQFF.

CDR3 in DNA: TGTGCCAGCAGTCCCGACAGGGTAGGAGAGCAGTACTTC. Translating it yields CASSPDRVGEQYF. This rearrangement joins TRBV6-5 to TRBJ2-7, with 7 bases fitting TRBD1. The CDR3 is 13 residues long. The V and J ends lost 5 bases and 7 bases, in that order; junction bases with no gene match: 8. CDR1 and CDR2 from the germline V gene are MNHEY and SVGAGI.

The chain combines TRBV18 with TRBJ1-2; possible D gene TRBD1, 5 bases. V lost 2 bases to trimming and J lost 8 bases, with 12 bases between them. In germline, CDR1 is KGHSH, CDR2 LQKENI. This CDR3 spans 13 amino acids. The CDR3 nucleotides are TGTGCCAGCTCACCAAGACAGTTTGAGGGCTACACCTTC. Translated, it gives CASSPRQFEGYTF. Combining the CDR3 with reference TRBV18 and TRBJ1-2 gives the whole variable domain NAGVMQNPRHLVRRRGQEARLRCSPMKGHSHVYWYRQLPEEGLKFMVYLQKENIIDESGMPKERFSAEFPKEGPSILRIQQVVRGDSAAYFCASSPRQFEGYTFGSGTRLTVV.

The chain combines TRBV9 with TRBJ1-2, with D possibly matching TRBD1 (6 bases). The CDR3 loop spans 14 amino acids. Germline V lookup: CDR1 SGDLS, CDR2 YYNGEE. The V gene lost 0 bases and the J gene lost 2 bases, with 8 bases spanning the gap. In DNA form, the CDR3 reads TGTGCCAGCAGCGTAGAGACAGGAAACTATGGCTACACCTTC. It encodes CASSVETGNYGYTF.

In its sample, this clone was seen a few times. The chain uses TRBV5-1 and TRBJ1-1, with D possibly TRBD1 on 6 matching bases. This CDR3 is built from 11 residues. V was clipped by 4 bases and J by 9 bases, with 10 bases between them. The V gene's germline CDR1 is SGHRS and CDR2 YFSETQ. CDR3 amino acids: CASSLDRQAFF. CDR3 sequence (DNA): TGCGCCAGCAGCCTAGACAGGCAAGCTTTCTTT.

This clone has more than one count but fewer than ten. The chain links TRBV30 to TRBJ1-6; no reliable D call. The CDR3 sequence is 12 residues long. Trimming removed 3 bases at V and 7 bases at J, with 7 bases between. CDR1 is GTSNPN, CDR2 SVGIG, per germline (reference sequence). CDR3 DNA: TGTGCCTGGAGGTCGGGGAATTCACCCCTCCACTTT. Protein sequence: CAWRSGNSPLHF.

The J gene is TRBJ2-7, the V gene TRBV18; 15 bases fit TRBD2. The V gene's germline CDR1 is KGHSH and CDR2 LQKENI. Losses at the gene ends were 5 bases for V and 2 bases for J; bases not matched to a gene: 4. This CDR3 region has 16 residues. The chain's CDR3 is CASSGLAGGIAYEQYF. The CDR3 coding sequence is TGTGCCAGCTCAGGACTAGCGGGAGGGATAGCCTACGAGCAGTACTTC.

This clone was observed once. The CDR3 protein is CASSSGQPQGNQPQHF. As DNA, the CDR3 is TGTGCCAGCAGTTCCGGACAGCCCCAGGGCAATCAGCCCCAGCATTTT. This chain connects TRBV6-5 to TRBJ1-5; possibly TRBD1 for D (6 bases). The length of the CDR3 is 16 residues. V lost 4 bases and J lost 2, with 15 bases in between. CDR1 is MNHEY and CDR2 is SVGAGI in the germline V gene.

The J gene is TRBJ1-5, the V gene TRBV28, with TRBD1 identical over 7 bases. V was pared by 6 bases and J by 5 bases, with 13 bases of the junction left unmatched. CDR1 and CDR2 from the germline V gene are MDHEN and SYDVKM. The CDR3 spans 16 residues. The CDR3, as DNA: TGTGCCAGCAGGGACTCCGGGACAGCCTTGTATCAGCCCCAGCATTTT. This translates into CASRDSGTALYQPQHF.

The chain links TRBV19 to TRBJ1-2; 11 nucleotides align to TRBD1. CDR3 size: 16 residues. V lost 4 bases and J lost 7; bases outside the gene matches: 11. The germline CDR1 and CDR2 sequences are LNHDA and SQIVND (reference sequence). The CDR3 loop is CASSTFRDRGDSGYTF. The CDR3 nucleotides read TGTGCCAGTAGTACTTTCCGGGACAGGGGGGATTCTGGCTACACCTTC.

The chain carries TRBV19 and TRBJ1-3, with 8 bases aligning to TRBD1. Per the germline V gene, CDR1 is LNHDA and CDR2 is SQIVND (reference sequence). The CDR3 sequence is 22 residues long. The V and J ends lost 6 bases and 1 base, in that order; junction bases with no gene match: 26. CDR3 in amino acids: CASSLHPGGDRSLWDSGNTIYF. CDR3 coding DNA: TGTGCCAGTAGCCTGCACCCCGGCGGGGACAGGTCTTTGTGGGATTCTGGAAACACCATATATTTT. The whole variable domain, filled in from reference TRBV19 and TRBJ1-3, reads DGGITQSPKYLFRKEGQNVTLSCEQNLNHDAMYWYRQDPGQGLRLIYYSQIVNDFQKGDIAEGYSVSREKKESFPLTVTSAQKNPTAFYLCASSLHPGGDRSLWDSGNTIYFGEGSWLTVV.

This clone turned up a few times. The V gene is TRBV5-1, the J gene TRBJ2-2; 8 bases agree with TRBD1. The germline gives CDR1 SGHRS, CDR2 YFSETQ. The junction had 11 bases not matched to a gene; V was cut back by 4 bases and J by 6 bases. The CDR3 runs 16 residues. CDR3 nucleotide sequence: TGCGCCAGCAGCCCCGCGGGGACAGGAATTCCCGGGGAGCTGTTTTTT. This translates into CASSPAGTGIPGELFF.

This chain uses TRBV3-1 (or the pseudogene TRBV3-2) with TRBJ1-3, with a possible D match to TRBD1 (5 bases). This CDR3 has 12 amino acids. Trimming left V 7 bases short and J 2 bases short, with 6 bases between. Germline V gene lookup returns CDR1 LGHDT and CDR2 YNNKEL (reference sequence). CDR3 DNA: TGTGCCAGCAAGACAGCTGGAAACACCATATATTTT. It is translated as CASKTAGNTIYF.

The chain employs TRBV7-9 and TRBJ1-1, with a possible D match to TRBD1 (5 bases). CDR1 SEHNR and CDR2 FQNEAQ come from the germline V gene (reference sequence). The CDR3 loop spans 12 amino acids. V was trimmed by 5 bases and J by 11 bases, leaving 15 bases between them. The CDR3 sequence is CASSPQGKRAFF. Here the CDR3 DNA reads TGTGCCAGCAGCCCGCAGGGCAAGCGTGCTTTCTTT.

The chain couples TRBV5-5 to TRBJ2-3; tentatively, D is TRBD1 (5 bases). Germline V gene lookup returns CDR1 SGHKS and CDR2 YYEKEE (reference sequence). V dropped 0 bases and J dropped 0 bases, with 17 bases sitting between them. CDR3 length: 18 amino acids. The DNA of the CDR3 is TGTGCCAGCAGCTTGGACCCCCCGACAGAATATAGCACAGATACGCAGTATTTT. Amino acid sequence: CASSLDPPTEYSTDTQYF.

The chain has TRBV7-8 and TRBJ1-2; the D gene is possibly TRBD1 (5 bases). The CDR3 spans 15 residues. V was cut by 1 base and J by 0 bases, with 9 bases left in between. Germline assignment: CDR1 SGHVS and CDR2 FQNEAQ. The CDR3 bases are TGTGCCAGCAGCTTAGTAGGGGCATCTAACTATGGCTACACCTTC. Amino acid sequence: CASSLVGASNYGYTF. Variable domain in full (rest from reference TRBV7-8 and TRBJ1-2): GAGVSQSPRYKVAKRGQDVALRCDPISGHVSLFWYQQALGQGPEFLTYFQNEAQLDKSGLPSDRFFAERPEGSVSTLKIQRTQQEDSAVYLCASSLVGASNYGYTFGSGTRLTVV.